The 17 T cell receptor beta chains given below trace back to one sample, sequenced in a study of long-term antiretroviral therapy in people with HIV (dated by TCRdb to 2022 to 2024). Sequencing of the TRB variable region was done with the immunoSEQ hsTCRB v3.0 assay at survey level resolution. Entries here come from immuneACCESS through TCRdb and include only in-frame sequences with V and J called. Some clones fail to appear in such tables; in the studies checked, an unresolved V gene covers under half of the shortfall, and the cause of the remainder is unknown. The sample includes about 14,000 clones, with approximately 85% observed a single time. Around 10% of the sample goes to the ten largest clones. Sequencing used unsorted PBMCs, obtained 6.2 years after starting antiretroviral therapy. The source is a middle-aged man with HIV.

This chain connects TRBV29-1 to TRBJ2-1; D not certain. This CDR3 region has 11 residues. Trimming shortened V by 2 bases and J by 9 bases, and 8 bases separated the two germline ends. Germline-derived CDR1 and CDR2 are SQVTM and ANQGSEA. The chain's CDR3 is CSVEPRGEQFF. The CDR3 DNA is TGCAGCGTTGAACCTAGAGGTGAGCAGTTCTTC.

The sample holds one count of this clone. The chain recombines TRBV7-8 with TRBJ2-5, with D possibly matching TRBD2 (6 bases). V lost 5 bases to trimming and J lost 4 bases, with 11 bases between them. CDR1 is SGHVS, CDR2 FQNEAQ, per germline. The CDR3 covers 13 residues. CDR3: CASSPAGRETQYF. The CDR3 bases are TGTGCCAGCAGCCCCGCGGGGAGAGAGACCCAGTACTTC.

The rearrangement uses TRBV2 and TRBJ2-1; D ambiguous. The CDR3 contains 13 residues. Deletions cut 10 bases from V and 6 bases from J, with 16 bases between. The germline V gene encodes CDR1 SNHLY and CDR2 FYNNEI. CDR3 amino acids: CAKTQVSGNEQFF. Written as DNA, the CDR3 is TGTGCCAAAACCCAGGTTTCGGGCAATGAGCAGTTCTTC.

The chain is built from TRBV7-8 and TRBJ2-3; 9 bases match TRBD2. The J segment lost 4 bases and the V segment lost 5 bases, leaving 7 bases of the junction unmatched. The germline V gene encodes CDR1 SGHVS and CDR2 FQNEAQ. This CDR3 has 15 residues. The CDR3 reads CASSPLAGVPDTQYF. CDR3 DNA sequence: TGTGCCAGCAGCCCTTTAGCGGGAGTGCCAGATACGCAGTATTTT.

The genes are TRBV4-1 and TRBJ2-7, with 8 bases lining up with TRBD2. V lost 1 base, J lost 3 bases, and 5 bases stayed unmatched. The CDR3 is 15 residues long. Germline V gene sequence: CDR1 MGHRA, CDR2 YSYEKL. The CDR3 region is CASSQARTSFYEQYF. CDR3 nucleotides: TGCGCCAGCAGCCAAGCTAGGACTAGCTTCTACGAGCAGTACTTC.

This chain uses TRBV7-2 with TRBJ2-7, with TRBD1 matching 7 bases. This CDR3 spans 14 amino acids. The germline V gene has CDR1 SGHTA and CDR2 FQGNSA. The ends lost 5 bases at V and 0 bases at J; junction bases unmatched: 4. The CDR3 is CASSRRDSSYEQYF. In nucleotides, the CDR3 is TGTGCCAGCAGCCGAAGGGACAGCTCCTACGAGCAGTACTTC.

This clone has a single count. The chain carries TRBV29-1 and TRBJ2-1, with D hard to call. The V gene lost 2 bases and the J gene lost 0 bases, with 8 bases spanning the gap. The germline CDR1 and CDR2 sequences are SQVTM and ANQGSEA. The CDR3 consists of 14 residues. This chain's CDR3 is CSVEPQSSYNEQFF. CDR3 DNA sequence: TGCAGCGTTGAACCCCAGAGCTCCTACAATGAGCAGTTCTTC.

The chain couples TRBV29-1 to TRBJ1-1; unclear D gene. The germline gives CDR1 SQVTM, CDR2 ANQGSEA. This CDR3 is 11 amino acids long. V dropped 5 bases and J dropped 1 base, with 5 bases sitting between them. The CDR3 DNA sequence: TGCAGCGTTTTGTGGAACACTGAAGCTTTCTTT. As protein: CSVLWNTEAFF.

The chain joins TRBV28 to TRBJ1-4; D is undetermined. Trimming removed 10 bases at V and 10 bases at J, with 10 bases between. CDR1 and CDR2 (germline): MDHEN, SYDVKM. The CDR3 is 10 amino acids. The CDR3 loop reads CAKIPGKLFF. Written as DNA, the CDR3 is TGTGCCAAGATCCCCGGAAAACTGTTTTTT.

The chain employs TRBV9 and TRBJ2-5; 8 bases are a match to TRBD2. Trimming took 0 bases from V and 2 from J; bases not matched to a gene: 6. This CDR3 region has 16 residues. In germline, CDR1 is SGDLS, CDR2 YYNGEE. CDR3 amino acids: CASSVVPAGAQETQYF. CDR3 DNA sequence: TGTGCCAGCAGCGTAGTCCCAGCGGGAGCGCAAGAGACCCAGTACTTC.

The chain couples TRBV7-8 to TRBJ2-1, with D hard to call. Germline CDR1 and CDR2: SGHVS and FQNEAQ. The CDR3 is 12 amino acids. V lost 6 bases, J lost 6 bases, and 9 bases lay in between. The CDR3 nucleotides are TGTGCCAGCAGGGTGGCCACCAATGAGCAGTTCTTC. Protein sequence: CASRVATNEQFF.

This chain uses TRBV7-8 with TRBJ2-1, with 7 bases lining up with TRBD2. Looked up from germline, CDR1 is SGHVS and CDR2 is FQNEAQ. This CDR3 has 14 amino acids. The ends lost 5 bases at V and 4 bases at J; junction bases unmatched: 5. The CDR3 DNA follows: TGTGCCAGCAGCGGGCTAGCGGTTTACAATGAGCAGTTCTTC. Translated: CASSGLAVYNEQFF. The variable domain in full, with the rest retrieved from reference TRBV7-8 and TRBJ2-1, is GAGVSQSPRYKVAKRGQDVALRCDPISGHVSLFWYQQALGQGPEFLTYFQNEAQLDKSGLPSDRFFAERPEGSVSTLKIQRTQQEDSAVYLCASSGLAVYNEQFFGPGTRLTVL.

The DNA for the CDR3 is TGTGCCAGCAGTTCACAGGGTTACGAGCAGTACTTC. Translating it yields CASSSQGYEQYF. The rearrangement joins TRBV2 to TRBJ2-7, with a weak D call TRBD1 (6 bases). Trimming stripped 5 bases from V and 4 bases from J, with 9 bases between. CDR3 length equals 12 residues. In germline, CDR1 is SNHLY, CDR2 FYNNEI. Based on the CDR3 plus reference TRBV2 and TRBJ2-7, the full variable domain is EPEVTQTPSHQVTQMGQEVILRCVPISNHLYFYWYRQILGQKVEFLVSFYNNEISEKSEIFDDQFSVERPDGSNFTLKIRSTKLEDSAMYFCASSSQGYEQYFGPGTRLTVT.

The CDR3 reads CASSQTTTTYEQYF. The DNA of the CDR3 is TGCGCCAGCAGCCAAACGACTACCACCTACGAGCAGTACTTC. The chain recombines TRBV4-3 with TRBJ2-7; weak D call: TRBD2 (5 bases). Germline CDR1 is LGHNA and CDR2 is YSLEER. This CDR3 has 14 residues. V gave up 2 bases and J gave up 2 bases, with 10 bases separating them.

This clone appeared a few times. The chain's CDR3 is CASSQGSSGSSYNEQFF. CDR3 nucleotide sequence: TGCGCCAGCAGCCAAGGGTCTAGCGGGAGCTCCTACAATGAGCAGTTCTTC. The chain combines TRBV4-1 with TRBJ2-1; 10 bases fit TRBD2. The CDR3 is 17 amino acids. J was trimmed by 0 bases and V by 1 base; bases with no gene match: 3. Germline CDR1 is MGHRA and CDR2 is YSYEKL.

V and J are TRBV27 and TRBJ1-1; a possible D gene is TRBD1 (5 bases). The CDR3 spans 15 residues. Germline CDR1 is MNHEY and CDR2 is SMNVEV (reference sequence). Trimming stripped 3 bases from V and 0 bases from J, with 11 bases between. The CDR3 sequence: CASSFKGTLNTEAFF. CDR3 nucleotides: TGTGCCAGCAGTTTCAAAGGGACCTTGAACACTGAAGCTTTCTTT.

The chain combines TRBV28 with TRBJ1-5; a weak D match, TRBD1 (6 bases). CDR1 MDHEN and CDR2 SYDVKM come from the germline V gene. The germline V and J ends were trimmed by 6 bases and 3 bases, with 18 bases remaining between them. CDR3 length: 16 residues. The CDR3 protein is CASSHRVLGYNQPQHF. The DNA for the CDR3 is TGTGCCAGCAGCCACAGGGTATTAGGCTACAATCAGCCCCAGCATTTT.